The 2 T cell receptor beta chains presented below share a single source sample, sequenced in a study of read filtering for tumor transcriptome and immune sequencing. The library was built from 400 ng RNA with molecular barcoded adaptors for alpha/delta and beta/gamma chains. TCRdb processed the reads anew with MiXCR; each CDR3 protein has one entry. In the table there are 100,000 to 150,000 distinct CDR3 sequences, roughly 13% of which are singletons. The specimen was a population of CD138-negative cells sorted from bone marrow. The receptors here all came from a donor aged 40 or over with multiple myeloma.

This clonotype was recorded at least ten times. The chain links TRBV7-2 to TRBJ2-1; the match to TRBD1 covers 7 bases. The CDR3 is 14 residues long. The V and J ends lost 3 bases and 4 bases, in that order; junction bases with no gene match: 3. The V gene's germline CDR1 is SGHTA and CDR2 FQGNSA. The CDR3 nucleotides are TGTGCCAGCAGCTTGGGGACAGAATACAATGAGCAGTTCTTC. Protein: CASSLGTEYNEQFF.

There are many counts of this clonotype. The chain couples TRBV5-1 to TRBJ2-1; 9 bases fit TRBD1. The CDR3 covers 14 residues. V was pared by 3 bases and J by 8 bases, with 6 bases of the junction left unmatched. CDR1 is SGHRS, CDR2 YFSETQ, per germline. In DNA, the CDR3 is TGCGCCAGCAGCTGGAGGACAGGGGAGGATGAGCAGTTCTTC. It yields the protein CASSWRTGEDEQFF.